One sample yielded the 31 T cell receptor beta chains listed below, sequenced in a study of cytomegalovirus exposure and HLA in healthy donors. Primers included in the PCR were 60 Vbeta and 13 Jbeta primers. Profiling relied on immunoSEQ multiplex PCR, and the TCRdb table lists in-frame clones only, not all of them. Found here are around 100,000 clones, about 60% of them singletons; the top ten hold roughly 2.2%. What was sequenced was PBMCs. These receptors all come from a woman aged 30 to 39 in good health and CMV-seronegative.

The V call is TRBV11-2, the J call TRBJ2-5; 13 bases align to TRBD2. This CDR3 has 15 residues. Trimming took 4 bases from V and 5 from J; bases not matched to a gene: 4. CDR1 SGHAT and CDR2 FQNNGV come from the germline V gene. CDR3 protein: CASSSGLAGVETQYF. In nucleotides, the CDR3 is TGTGCCAGCAGCTCCGGACTAGCGGGAGTGGAGACCCAGTACTTC.

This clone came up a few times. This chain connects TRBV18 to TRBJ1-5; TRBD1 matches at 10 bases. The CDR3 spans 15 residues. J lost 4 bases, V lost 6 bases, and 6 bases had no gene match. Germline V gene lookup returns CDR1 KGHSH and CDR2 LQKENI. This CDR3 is CASSPGTGVNQPQHF. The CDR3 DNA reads TGTGCCAGCTCCCCCGGGACAGGGGTAAATCAGCCCCAGCATTTT.

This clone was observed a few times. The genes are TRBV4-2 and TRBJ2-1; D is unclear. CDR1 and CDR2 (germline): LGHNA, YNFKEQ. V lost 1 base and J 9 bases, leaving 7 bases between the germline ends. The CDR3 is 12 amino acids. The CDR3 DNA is TGTGCCAGCAGCCAAGTGGCTGGTGAGCAGTTCTTC. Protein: CASSQVAGEQFF.

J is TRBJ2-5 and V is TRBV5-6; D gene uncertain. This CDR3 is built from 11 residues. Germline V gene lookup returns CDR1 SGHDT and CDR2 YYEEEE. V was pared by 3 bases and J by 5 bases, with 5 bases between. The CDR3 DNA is TGTGCCAGCAGCTCGGGTGAGACCCAGTACTTC. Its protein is CASSSGETQYF.

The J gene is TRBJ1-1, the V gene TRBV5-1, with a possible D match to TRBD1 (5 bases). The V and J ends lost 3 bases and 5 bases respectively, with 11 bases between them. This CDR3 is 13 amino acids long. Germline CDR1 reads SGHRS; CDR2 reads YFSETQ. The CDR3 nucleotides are TGCGCCAGCAGCTCCAGGGATGCGACTGAAGCTTTCTTT. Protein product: CASSSRDATEAFF.

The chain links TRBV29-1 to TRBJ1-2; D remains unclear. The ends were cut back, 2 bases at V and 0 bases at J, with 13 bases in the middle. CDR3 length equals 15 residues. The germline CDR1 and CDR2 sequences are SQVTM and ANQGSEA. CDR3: CSVETAARANYGYTF. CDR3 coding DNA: TGCAGCGTTGAAACGGCCGCTAGAGCTAACTATGGCTACACCTTC.

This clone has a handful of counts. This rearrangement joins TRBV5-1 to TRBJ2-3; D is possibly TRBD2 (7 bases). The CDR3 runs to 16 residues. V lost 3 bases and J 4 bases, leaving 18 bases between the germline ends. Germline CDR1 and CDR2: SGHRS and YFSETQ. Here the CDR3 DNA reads TGCGCCAGCAGCTACAGGGAGGGTGGCAGCGCAGATACGCAGTATTTT. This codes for CASSYREGGSADTQYF.

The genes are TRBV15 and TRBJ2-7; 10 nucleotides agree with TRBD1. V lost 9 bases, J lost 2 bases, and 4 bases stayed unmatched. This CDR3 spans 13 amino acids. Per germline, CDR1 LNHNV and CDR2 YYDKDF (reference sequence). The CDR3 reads CATGTGEPYEQYF. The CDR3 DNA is TGTGCCACGGGGACAGGGGAACCCTACGAGCAGTACTTC.

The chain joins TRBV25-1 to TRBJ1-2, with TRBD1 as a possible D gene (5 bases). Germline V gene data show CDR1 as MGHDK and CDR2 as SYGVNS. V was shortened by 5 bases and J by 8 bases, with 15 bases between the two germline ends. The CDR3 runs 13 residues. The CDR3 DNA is TGTGCCAGCAGTTTACGGGACTCAGAGGGCTACACCTTC. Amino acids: CASSLRDSEGYTF.

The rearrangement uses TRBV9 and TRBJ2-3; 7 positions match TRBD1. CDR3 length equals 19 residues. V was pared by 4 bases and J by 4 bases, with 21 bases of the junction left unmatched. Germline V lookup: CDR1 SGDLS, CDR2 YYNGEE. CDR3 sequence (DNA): TGTGCCAGCAGCACAAGTAGTGGGCCCGGGACAGTAATCCCAGATACGCAGTATTTT. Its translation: CASSTSSGPGTVIPDTQYF. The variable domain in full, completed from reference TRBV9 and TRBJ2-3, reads DSGVTQTPKHLITATGQRVTLRCSPRSGDLSVYWYQQSLDQGLQFLIQYYNGEERAKGNILERFSAQQFPDLHSELNLSSLELGDSALYFCASSTSSGPGTVIPDTQYFGPGTRLTVL.

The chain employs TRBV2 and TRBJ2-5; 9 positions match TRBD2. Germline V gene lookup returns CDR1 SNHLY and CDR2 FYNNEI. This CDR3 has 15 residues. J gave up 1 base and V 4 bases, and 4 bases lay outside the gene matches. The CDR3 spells CASSVLAGSQETQYF. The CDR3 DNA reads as TGTGCCAGCAGTGTGCTAGCGGGGAGCCAAGAGACCCAGTACTTC.

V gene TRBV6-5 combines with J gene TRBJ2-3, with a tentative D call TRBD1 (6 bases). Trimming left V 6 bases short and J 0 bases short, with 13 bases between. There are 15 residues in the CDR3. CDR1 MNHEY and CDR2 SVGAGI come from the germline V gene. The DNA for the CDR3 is TGTGCCAGCAGGTTCACAGGGCAGAGCACAGATACGCAGTATTTT. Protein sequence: CASRFTGQSTDTQYF.

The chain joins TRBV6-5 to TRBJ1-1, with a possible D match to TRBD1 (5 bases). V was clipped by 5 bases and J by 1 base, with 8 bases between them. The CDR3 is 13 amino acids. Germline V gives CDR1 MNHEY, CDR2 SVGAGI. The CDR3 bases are TGTGCCAGCAGTCGAGACAGGAACACTGAAGCTTTCTTT. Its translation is CASSRDRNTEAFF.

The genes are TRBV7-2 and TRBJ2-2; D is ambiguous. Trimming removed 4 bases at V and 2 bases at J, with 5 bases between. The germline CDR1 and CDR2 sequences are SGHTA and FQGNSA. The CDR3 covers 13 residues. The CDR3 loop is CASSSLNTGELFF. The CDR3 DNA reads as TGTGCCAGCAGCTCCCTAAACACCGGGGAGCTGTTTTTT.

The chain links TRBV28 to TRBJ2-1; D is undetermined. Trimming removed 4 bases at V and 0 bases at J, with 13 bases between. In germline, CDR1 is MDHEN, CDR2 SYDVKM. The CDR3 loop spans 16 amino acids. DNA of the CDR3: TGTGCCAGCAGTTCCCCCCTAGAAAACTCCTACAATGAGCAGTTCTTC. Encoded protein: CASSSPLENSYNEQFF.

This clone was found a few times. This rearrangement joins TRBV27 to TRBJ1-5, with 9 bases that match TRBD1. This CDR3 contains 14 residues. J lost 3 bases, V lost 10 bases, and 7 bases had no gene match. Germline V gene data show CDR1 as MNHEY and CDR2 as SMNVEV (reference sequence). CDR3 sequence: CATRQGVDNQPQHF. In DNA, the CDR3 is TGTGCCACTCGACAGGGGGTGGACAATCAGCCCCAGCATTTT.

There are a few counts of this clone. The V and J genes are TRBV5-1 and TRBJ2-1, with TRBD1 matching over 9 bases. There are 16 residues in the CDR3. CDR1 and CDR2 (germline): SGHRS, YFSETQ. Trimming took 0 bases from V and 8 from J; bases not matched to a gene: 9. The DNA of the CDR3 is TGCGCCAGCAGCTTGGCCGGGGCGAGACAGGGGGATGAGCAGTTCTTC. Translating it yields CASSLAGARQGDEQFF.

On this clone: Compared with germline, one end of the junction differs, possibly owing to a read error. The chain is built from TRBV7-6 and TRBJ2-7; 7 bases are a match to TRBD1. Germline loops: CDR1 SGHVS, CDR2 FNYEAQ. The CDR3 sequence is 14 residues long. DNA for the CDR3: TGTGCCGGCAGCCCACGACAGGGCACCTACGAGCAGTACTTC. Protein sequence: CAGSPRQGTYEQYF.

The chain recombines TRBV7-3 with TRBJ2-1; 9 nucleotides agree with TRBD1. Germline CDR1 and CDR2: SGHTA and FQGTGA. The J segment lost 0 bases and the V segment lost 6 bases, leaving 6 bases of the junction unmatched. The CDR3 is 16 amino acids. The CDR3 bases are TGTGCCAGCAGTACACAGGGGGCTGGCTCCTACAATGAGCAGTTCTTC. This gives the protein CASSTQGAGSYNEQFF.

The CDR3 DNA reads TGTGCCAGCAGCTTACTTGGGGGGGACAATGAGCAGTTCTTC. This gives the protein CASSLLGGDNEQFF. The genes are TRBV7-3 and TRBJ2-1, with 7 bases lining up with TRBD2. The junction had 3 bases not matched to a gene; V was cut back by 2 bases and J by 5 bases. CDR1 and CDR2 from the germline V gene are SGHTA and FQGTGA. The length of the CDR3 is 14 residues.

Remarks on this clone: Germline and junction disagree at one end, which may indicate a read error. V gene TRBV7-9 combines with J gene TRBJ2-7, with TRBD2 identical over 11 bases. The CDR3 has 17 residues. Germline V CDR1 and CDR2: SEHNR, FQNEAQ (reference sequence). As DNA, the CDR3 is TGTTCCAGCAGCCTTAGCGGGAGGGTACTAGCCTCCTACGAGCAGTACTTC. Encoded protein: CSSSLSGRVLASYEQYF.

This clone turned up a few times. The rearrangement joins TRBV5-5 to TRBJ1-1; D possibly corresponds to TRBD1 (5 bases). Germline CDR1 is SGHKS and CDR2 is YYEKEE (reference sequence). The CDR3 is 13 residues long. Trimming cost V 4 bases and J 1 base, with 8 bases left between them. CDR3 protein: CASSADTNTEAFF. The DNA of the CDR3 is TGTGCCAGCAGCGCGGACACGAACACTGAAGCTTTCTTT.

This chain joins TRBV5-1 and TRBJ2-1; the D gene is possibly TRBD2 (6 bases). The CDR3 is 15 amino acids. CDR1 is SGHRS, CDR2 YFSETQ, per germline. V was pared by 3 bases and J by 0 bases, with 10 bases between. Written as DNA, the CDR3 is TGCGCCAGCAGCTGGTCGGGAGTCTCCTACAATGAGCAGTTCTTC. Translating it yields CASSWSGVSYNEQFF.

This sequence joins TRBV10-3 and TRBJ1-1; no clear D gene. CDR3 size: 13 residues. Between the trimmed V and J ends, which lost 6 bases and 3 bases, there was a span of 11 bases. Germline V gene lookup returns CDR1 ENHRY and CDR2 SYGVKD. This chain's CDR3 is CAIRGLKHTEAFF. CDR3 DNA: TGTGCCATCAGAGGACTGAAGCACACTGAAGCTTTCTTT.

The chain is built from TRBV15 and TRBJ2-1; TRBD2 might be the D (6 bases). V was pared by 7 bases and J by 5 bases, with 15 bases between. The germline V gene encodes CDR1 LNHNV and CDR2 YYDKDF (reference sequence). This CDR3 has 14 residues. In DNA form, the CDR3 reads TGTGCCACCACCTCAAGCGGGTTCAACAATGAGCAGTTCTTC. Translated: CATTSSGFNNEQFF.

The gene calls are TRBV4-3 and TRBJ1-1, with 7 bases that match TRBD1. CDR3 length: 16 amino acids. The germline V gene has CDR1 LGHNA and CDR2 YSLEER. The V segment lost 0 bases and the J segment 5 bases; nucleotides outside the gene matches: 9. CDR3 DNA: TGCGCCAGCAGCCAAGAGGGTCAACAGGGGCGGACTGAAGCTTTCTTT. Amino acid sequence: CASSQEGQQGRTEAFF.

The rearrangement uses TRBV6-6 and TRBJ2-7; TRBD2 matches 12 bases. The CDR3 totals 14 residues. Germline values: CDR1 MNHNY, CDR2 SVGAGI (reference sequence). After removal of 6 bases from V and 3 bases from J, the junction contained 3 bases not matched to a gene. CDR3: CASRPTSGSYEQYF. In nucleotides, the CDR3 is TGTGCCAGCAGACCGACTAGCGGGAGCTACGAGCAGTACTTC.

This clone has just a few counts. In DNA, the CDR3 is TGTGCCAGCAGCGTCCAGGGGGGACTAGGGTCAAACGTGCAGTACTTC. This translates into CASSVQGGLGSNVQYF. This chain uses TRBV7-2 with TRBJ2-7; possibly TRBD2 for D (8 bases). Germline values: CDR1 SGHTA, CDR2 FQGNSA. The CDR3 extends over 16 amino acids. V shed 5 bases and J shed 9 bases, with 26 bases lying between them.

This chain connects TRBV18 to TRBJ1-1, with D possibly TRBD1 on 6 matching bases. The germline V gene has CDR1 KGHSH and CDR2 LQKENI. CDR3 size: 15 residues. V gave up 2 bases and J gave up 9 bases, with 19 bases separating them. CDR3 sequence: CASSPRQDSLGQAFF. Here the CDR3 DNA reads TGTGCCAGCTCACCAAGACAGGACAGCTTAGGCCAAGCTTTCTTT. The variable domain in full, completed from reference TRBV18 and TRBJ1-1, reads NAGVMQNPRHLVRRRGQEARLRCSPMKGHSHVYWYRQLPEEGLKFMVYLQKENIIDESGMPKERFSAEFPKEGPSILRIQQVVRGDSAAYFCASSPRQDSLGQAFFGQGTRLTVV.

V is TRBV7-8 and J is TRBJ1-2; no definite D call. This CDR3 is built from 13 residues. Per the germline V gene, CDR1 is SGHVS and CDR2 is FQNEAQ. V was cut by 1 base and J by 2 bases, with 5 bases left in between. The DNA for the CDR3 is TGTGCCAGCAGCTTAGTCGGGAACTATGGCTACACCTTC. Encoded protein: CASSLVGNYGYTF.

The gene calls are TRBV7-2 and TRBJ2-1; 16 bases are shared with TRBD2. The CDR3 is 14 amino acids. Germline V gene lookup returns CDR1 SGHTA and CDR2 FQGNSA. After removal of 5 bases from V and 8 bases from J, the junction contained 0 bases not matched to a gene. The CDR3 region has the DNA TGTGCCAGCAGCGGGACTAGCGGGAGGGATGAGCAGTTCTTC. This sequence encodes CASSGTSGRDEQFF.